This TCR beta chain was identified during a study of sequential checkpoint blockade in melanoma. Study-wide context: Maintenance nivolumab came after either treatment sequence.

TCRdb's table, derived via immunoSEQ multiplex PCR, lists solely in-frame clones and lacks some. In the table there are more than 7,000 clones, 50% to 75% of which are singletons. The CDR3 covers 15 residues. Trimming cost V 3 bases and J 0 bases, with 11 bases left between them. Germline V gene sequence: CDR1 SGHTA, CDR2 FQGNSA. This clone was counted a single time. Treatment of the sample: randomized to nivolumab then ipilimumab (arm A) or the reverse (arm B). The clonotype originates from a human donor with melanoma. The chain recombines TRBV7-2 with TRBJ1-2; TRBD1 might be the D (6 bases). Source: CD8+ T cells sorted from blood (inferred from file names), taken from a patient given nivolumab and ipilimumab in sequence. Written as DNA, the CDR3 is TGTGCCAGCAGCTTTGAGCAGGGGCCTAACTATGGCTACACCTTC. Its protein is CASSFEQGPNYGYTF.